This TCR beta chain was captured in a study of T-cell memory formation after mild COVID-19. Study overall: TCR clusters were mostly donor specific.

For this clonotype: Its specificity is unknown.

Trimming shortened V by 4 bases and J by 6 bases, and 11 bases separated the two germline ends. Germline V lookup: CDR1 KGHDR, CDR2 SFDVKD. CDR3 length equals 13 residues. TCR alpha and TCR beta cDNA libraries carrying sample barcodes and UMIs came from 5'RACE with constant-segment primers. Each CDR3 protein is one row after TCRdb ran MiXCR on the 5' RACE reads. The sample has some 330,000 distinct CDR3 sequences, around 21% seen once. Study results and caveats: Pre-infection memory already had some responding clones, implying cross-reactive memory joined. The CD4+ clones that contracted clustered mainly within CM and EM, and the CD8+ clones concentrated in EMRA.

Sequenced input: PBMCs or a T cell subset sorted from them (not recorded which). This chain uses TRBV24-1 with TRBJ1-2; D is ambiguous. The sequence derives from an adult woman who had mild COVID-19 (a few samples of this study predate the infection). Cell type and time point are not known. In DNA, the CDR3 is TGTGCCACCAGTGACGCAATCGGCGATGGCTACACCTTC. Translating it yields CATSDAIGDGYTF.